The 23 T cell receptor beta chains below were found in one sample sequenced in a study of T cell responses to AZD1222 COVID-19 vaccine. Clones were read by immunoSEQ multiplex PCR, and TCRdb kept only the in-frame ones, dropping some. The sample includes tens of thousands of clones, roughly 87% of them seen just once. The sample was peripheral blood, taken on day 0 of AZD1222 vaccination. The receptors were sampled from an adult in good health.

The chain combines TRBV7-2 with TRBJ1-2, with TRBD1 matching 7 bases. The CDR3 is 13 amino acids. The germline gives CDR1 SGHTA, CDR2 FQGNSA. V lost 4 bases to trimming and J lost 8 bases; unmatched junction nucleotides: 7. The chain's CDR3 is CASSSSRGQGYTF. CDR3 nucleotides: TGTGCCAGCAGCTCCTCGAGGGGGCAGGGCTACACCTTC.

V is TRBV4-3 and J is TRBJ1-1; D is perhaps TRBD1 (5 bases). V lost 0 bases and J lost 11, with 13 bases in between. The length of the CDR3 is 13 residues. CDR1 is LGHNA and CDR2 is YSLEER in the germline V gene. CDR3 in amino acids: CASSQEGRMVAFF. The DNA for the CDR3 is TGCGCCAGCAGCCAAGAGGGACGAATGGTGGCTTTCTTT.

The V gene is TRBV7-2, the J gene TRBJ1-5; a weak D match, TRBD1 (6 bases). V was clipped by 5 bases and J by 10 bases, with 18 bases between them. This CDR3 is built from 14 residues. Germline V gene lookup returns CDR1 SGHTA and CDR2 FQGNSA. The CDR3 reads CASSRYRERGPQHF. CDR3 in DNA: TGTGCCAGCAGCCGTTACAGGGAAAGAGGACCCCAGCATTTT. Filled out from reference TRBV7-2 and TRBJ1-5, the complete variable domain reads GAGVSQSPSNKVTEKGKDVELRCDPISGHTALYWYRQSLGQGLEFLIYFQGNSAPDKSGLPSDRFSAERTGGSVSTLTIQRTQQEDSAVYLCASSRYRERGPQHFGDGTRLSIL.

The rearrangement links TRBV30 to TRBJ1-5; D is unresolved. CDR1 and CDR2 from the germline V gene are GTSNPN and SVGIG (reference sequence). V gave up 2 bases and J gave up 5 bases, with 13 bases separating them. The CDR3 loop spans 14 amino acids. The chain's CDR3 is CAWSRSSADQPQHF. The CDR3 DNA follows: TGTGCCTGGAGTAGGTCATCCGCCGATCAGCCCCAGCATTTT.

The gene calls are TRBV9 and TRBJ2-2, with TRBD2 matching over 9 bases. CDR1 is SGDLS and CDR2 is YYNGEE in the germline V gene. The length of the CDR3 is 17 residues. The V gene end was trimmed by 0 bases and the J gene end by 0 bases; junction bases not matched to a gene: 3. CDR3 residues: CASSVVASGTNTGELFF. CDR3 nucleotide sequence: TGTGCCAGCAGCGTAGTTGCTAGCGGGACGAACACCGGGGAGCTGTTTTTT.

The rearrangement links TRBV29-1 to TRBJ2-3, with D maybe TRBD2 (5 bases). CDR1 is SQVTM and CDR2 is ANQGSEA in the germline V gene. The CDR3 has 12 amino acids. The V and J ends lost 8 bases and 4 bases respectively, with 13 bases between them. The CDR3 coding sequence is TGCAGCTCAGCCTCCGGGGCAGATACGCAGTATTTT. Encoded protein: CSSASGADTQYF.

This chain links TRBV27 with TRBJ2-2, with D possibly matching TRBD2 (6 bases). CDR1 is MNHEY and CDR2 is SMNVEV in the germline V gene (reference sequence). CDR3 length: 15 residues. Deletions cut 2 bases from V and 5 bases from J, with 12 bases between. The chain's CDR3 is CASSLRDLGTGELFF. CDR3 bases: TGTGCCAGCAGTTTACGGGACTTGGGGACCGGGGAGCTGTTTTTT.

This clone was seen once. This chain's CDR3 is CASSSGPGDYGYTF. In DNA form, the CDR3 reads TGTGCCAGCAGCTCCGGCCCGGGGGACTATGGCTACACCTTC. V usage is TRBV7-3 and J usage is TRBJ1-2; D is possibly TRBD1 (5 bases). Trimming cost V 4 bases and J 3 bases, with 12 bases left between them. The CDR3 sequence is 14 residues long. CDR1 and CDR2 (germline): SGHTA, FQGTGA.

The chain carries TRBV18 and TRBJ2-1; 9 bases match TRBD2. The V gene's germline CDR1 is KGHSH and CDR2 LQKENI. V was pared by 3 bases and J by 6 bases, with 12 bases of the junction left unmatched. This CDR3 has 17 residues. The CDR3 bases are TGTGCCAGCTCACCCTCACCCGGGACTAGCTTGAGCAATGAGCAGTTCTTC. Its protein product is CASSPSPGTSLSNEQFF.

V usage is TRBV6-4 and J usage is TRBJ1-1; weak D call: TRBD1 (6 bases). The length of the CDR3 is 13 residues. CDR1 and CDR2 (germline): MRHNA, SNTAGT. The V gene lost 10 bases and the J gene lost 2 bases, with 14 bases spanning the gap. The CDR3 here is CAIPGGGNTEAFF. DNA for the CDR3: TGTGCCATCCCGGGAGGGGGAAACACTGAAGCTTTCTTT.

In its sample, this clone was seen once. The V call is TRBV27, the J call TRBJ2-3; a possible D gene is TRBD2 (5 bases). This CDR3 has 15 residues. CDR1 is MNHEY and CDR2 is SMNVEV in the germline V gene (reference sequence). V dropped 4 bases and J dropped 2 bases, with 13 bases sitting between them. The CDR3 coding sequence is TGTGCCAGCAGTTCTGCGGGTCTAAACACAGATACGCAGTATTTT. Translation: CASSSAGLNTDTQYF.

The rearrangement uses TRBV27 and TRBJ1-5, with D perhaps matching TRBD1 (6 bases). Germline CDR1 and CDR2: MNHEY and SMNVEV (reference sequence). This CDR3 comprises 16 residues. V shed 4 bases and J shed 6 bases, with 19 bases lying between them. The DNA for the CDR3 is TGTGCCAGCAGTTCCTATGTAGGAGGGGGGAGTCAGCCCCAGCATTTT. Protein product: CASSSYVGGGSQPQHF.

V usage is TRBV5-1 and J usage is TRBJ2-5; 7 bases agree with TRBD2. Unmatched junction bases numbered 2, after V lost 3 bases and J lost 3 bases. CDR3 size: 13 residues. The V gene's germline CDR1 is SGHRS and CDR2 YFSETQ. The CDR3 region has the DNA TGCGCCAGCAGCTCAGCGGGAAAAGAGACCCAGTACTTC. This codes for CASSSAGKETQYF.

The CDR3 DNA is TGTGCCAGCAGCGTCCTAGGACTAGCGGGACACAATGAGCAGTTCTTC. Amino acids: CASSVLGLAGHNEQFF. This chain uses TRBV7-9 with TRBJ2-1; 12 bases are shared with TRBD2. The J segment lost 5 bases and the V segment lost 5 bases, leaving 7 bases of the junction unmatched. The CDR3 is made up of 16 amino acids. Germline V CDR1 and CDR2: SEHNR, FQNEAQ (reference sequence).

The rearrangement uses TRBV4-2 and TRBJ1-2, with TRBD1 matching 7 bases. Per the germline V gene, CDR1 is LGHNA and CDR2 is YNFKEQ. Unmatched junction bases numbered 11, after V lost 5 bases and J lost 8 bases. The length of the CDR3 is 14 residues. The CDR3, as DNA: TGTGCCAGCAGCACCCCCCGGACAGGAAACGGCTACACCTTC. This translates into CASSTPRTGNGYTF.

The chain recombines TRBV5-4 with TRBJ2-7; TRBD2 aligns across 9 bases. There are 15 residues in the CDR3. The V gene end was trimmed by 0 bases and the J gene end by 3 bases; junction bases not matched to a gene: 4. Germline V gene sequence: CDR1 SGHNT, CDR2 YYREEE (reference sequence). This CDR3 is CASSLGTSEFYEQYF. CDR3 sequence (DNA): TGTGCCAGCAGCTTGGGGACTAGCGAGTTCTACGAGCAGTACTTC.

This chain uses TRBV12-1 with TRBJ1-5; the table's D gene call, TRBD1, was not cross checked with the DNA. TRBV12-1 is listed as a pseudogene. This CDR3 is 14 amino acids long. CDR3 in amino acids: CASSIRGCNQPQHF. DNA for the CDR3: TGTGCCAGCAGCATCAGGGGATGCAATCAGCCCCAGCATTTT.

The rearrangement joins TRBV6-1 to TRBJ2-7; D tentatively reads TRBD1 or TRBD2 (5 bases each). The CDR3 extends over 14 amino acids. Germline assignment: CDR1 MNHNS and CDR2 SASEGT. Trimming shortened V by 0 bases and J by 0 bases, and 6 bases separated the two germline ends. Here the CDR3 reads CASSEAGTSYEQYF. CDR3 nucleotide sequence: TGTGCCAGCAGTGAAGCAGGGACCTCCTACGAGCAGTACTTC.

This rearrangement joins TRBV12-5 to TRBJ2-7; TRBD1 matches 7 bases. Germline lookup yields CDR1 LGHNT and CDR2 FRNRAP. V lost 6 bases to trimming and J lost 6 bases; unmatched junction nucleotides: 11. The CDR3 is 14 residues long. CDR3 loop: CASGGDSASIEQYF. CDR3 bases: TGTGCTAGTGGGGGGGACAGTGCCTCGATCGAGCAGTACTTC. The whole variable domain, filled in from reference TRBV12-5 and TRBJ2-7, reads DARVTQTPRHKVTEMGQEVTMRCQPILGHNTVFWYRQTMMQGLELLAYFRNRAPLDDSGMPKDRFSAEMPDATLATLKIQPSEPRDSAVYFCASGGDSASIEQYFGPGTRLTVT.

The chain uses TRBV7-3 and TRBJ2-2; tentative D call: TRBD1 (6 bases). V gave up 5 bases and J gave up 6 bases, with 16 bases separating them. Germline lookup yields CDR1 SGHTA and CDR2 FQGTGA. The CDR3 loop spans 15 amino acids. The CDR3: CASSPGHLRAGELFF. CDR3 nucleotides: TGTGCCAGCAGCCCGGGACATCTAAGGGCCGGGGAGCTGTTTTTT.

This clone has a single count. The CDR3 loop reads CASSEASQKFTPLHF. CDR3 DNA: TGTGCCAGCAGTGAAGCTAGTCAGAAATTTACACCCCTCCACTTT. The J gene is TRBJ1-6, the V gene TRBV6-1; no firm D call. This CDR3 has 15 amino acids. Germline V gene sequence: CDR1 MNHNS, CDR2 SASEGT. Trimming shortened V by 0 bases and J by 11 bases, and 14 bases separated the two germline ends.

The chain couples TRBV28 to TRBJ2-2; D remains ambiguous. The germline V gene has CDR1 MDHEN and CDR2 SYDVKM. The V gene lost 1 base and the J gene lost 5 bases, with 2 bases spanning the gap. The CDR3 consists of 12 residues. This CDR3 is CASSLLTGELFF. CDR3 coding DNA: TGTGCCAGCAGTTTATTAACCGGGGAGCTGTTTTTT.

The V call is TRBV5-1, the J call TRBJ2-3; 7 bases are a match to TRBD2. Germline V gene sequence: CDR1 SGHRS, CDR2 YFSETQ. V lost 2 bases and J lost 2; bases outside the gene matches: 8. The CDR3 has 16 residues. CDR3 sequence (DNA): TGCGCCAGCAGCTTTGGCGGGAGTAGGGCCACAGATACGCAGTATTTT. Its protein is CASSFGGSRATDTQYF. Full variable domain (outside the CDR3, taken from reference TRBV5-1 and TRBJ2-3): KAGVTQTPRYLIKTRGQQVTLSCSPISGHRSVSWYQQTPGQGLQFLFEYFSETQRNKGNFPGRFSGRQFSNSRSEMNVSTLELGDSALYLCASSFGGSRATDTQYFGPGTRLTVL.